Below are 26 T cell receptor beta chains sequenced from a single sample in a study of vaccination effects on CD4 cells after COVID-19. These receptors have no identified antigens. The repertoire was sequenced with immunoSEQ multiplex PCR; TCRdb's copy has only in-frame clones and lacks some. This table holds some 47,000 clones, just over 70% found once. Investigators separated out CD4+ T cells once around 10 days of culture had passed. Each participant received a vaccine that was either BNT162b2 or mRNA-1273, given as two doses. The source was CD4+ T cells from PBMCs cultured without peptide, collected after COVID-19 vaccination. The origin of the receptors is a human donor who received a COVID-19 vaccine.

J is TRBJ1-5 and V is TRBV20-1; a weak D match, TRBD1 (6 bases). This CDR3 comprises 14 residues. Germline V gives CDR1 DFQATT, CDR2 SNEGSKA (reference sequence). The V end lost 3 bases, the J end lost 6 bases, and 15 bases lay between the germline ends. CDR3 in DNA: TGCAGTGCTAGTAAGGACAGTGCGGTTCAGCCCCAGCATTTT. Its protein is CSASKDSAVQPQHF.

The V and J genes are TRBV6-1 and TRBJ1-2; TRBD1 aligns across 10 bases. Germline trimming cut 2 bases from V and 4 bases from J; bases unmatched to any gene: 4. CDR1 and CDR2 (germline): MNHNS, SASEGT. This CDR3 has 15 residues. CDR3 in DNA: TGTGCCAGCAGTGAAATGGGACAGGGGACCTATGGCTACACCTTC. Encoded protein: CASSEMGQGTYGYTF.

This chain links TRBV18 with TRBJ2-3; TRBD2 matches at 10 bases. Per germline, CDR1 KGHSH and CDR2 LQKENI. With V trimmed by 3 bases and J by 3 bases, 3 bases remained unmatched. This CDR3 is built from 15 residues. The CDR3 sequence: CASSPLAGVTDTQYF. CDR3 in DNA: TGTGCCAGCTCACCCCTAGCGGGAGTAACAGATACGCAGTATTTT.

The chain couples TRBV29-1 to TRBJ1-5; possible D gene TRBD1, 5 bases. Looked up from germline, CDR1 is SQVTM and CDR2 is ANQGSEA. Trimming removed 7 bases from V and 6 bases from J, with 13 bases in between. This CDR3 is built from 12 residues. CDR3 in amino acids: CSAGEGSQPQHF. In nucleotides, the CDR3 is TGCAGCGCCGGGGAGGGGTCTCAGCCCCAGCATTTT.

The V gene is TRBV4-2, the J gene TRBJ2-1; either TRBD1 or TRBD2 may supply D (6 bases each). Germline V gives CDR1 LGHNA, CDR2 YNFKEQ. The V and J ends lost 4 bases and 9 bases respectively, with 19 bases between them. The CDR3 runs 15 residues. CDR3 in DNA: TGTGCCAGCAGCCGGGTTGGGGTGGGGGGCGGTGAGCAGTTCTTC. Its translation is CASSRVGVGGGEQFF.

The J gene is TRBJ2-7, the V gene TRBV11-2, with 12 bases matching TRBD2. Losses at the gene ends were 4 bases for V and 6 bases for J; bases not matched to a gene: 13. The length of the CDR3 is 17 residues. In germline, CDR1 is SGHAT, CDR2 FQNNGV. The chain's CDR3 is CASSSPPASGRAIEQYF. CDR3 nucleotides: TGTGCCAGCAGCTCCCCCCCGGCTAGCGGGAGGGCCATCGAGCAGTACTTC.

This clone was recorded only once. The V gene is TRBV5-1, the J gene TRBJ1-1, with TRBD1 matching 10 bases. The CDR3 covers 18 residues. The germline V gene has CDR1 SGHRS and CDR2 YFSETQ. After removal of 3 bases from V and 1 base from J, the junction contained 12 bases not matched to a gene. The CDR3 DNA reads TGCGCCAGCAGCTCCCGTGGGTACGACAGGGGGCCGAACACTGAAGCTTTCTTT. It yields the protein CASSSRGYDRGPNTEAFF.

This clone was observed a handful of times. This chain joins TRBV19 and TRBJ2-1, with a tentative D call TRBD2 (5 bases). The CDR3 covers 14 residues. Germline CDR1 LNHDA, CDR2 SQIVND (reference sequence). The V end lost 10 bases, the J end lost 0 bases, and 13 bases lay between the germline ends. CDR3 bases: TGTGCCACCCAGAGGACTGACTCCTACAATGAGCAGTTCTTC. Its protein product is CATQRTDSYNEQFF.

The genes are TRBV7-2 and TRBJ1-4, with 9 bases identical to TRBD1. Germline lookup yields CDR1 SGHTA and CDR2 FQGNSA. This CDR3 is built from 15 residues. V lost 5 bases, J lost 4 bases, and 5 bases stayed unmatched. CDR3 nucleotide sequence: TGTGCCAGCAGCACCTGGGACAGGGTTAATGAAAAACTGTTTTTT. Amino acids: CASSTWDRVNEKLFF.

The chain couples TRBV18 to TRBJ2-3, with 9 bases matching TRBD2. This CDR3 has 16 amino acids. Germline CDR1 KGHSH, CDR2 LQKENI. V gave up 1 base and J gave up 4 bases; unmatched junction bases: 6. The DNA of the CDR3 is TGTGCCAGCTCACCACGGCGGGGGGGCAGGGCAGATACGCAGTATTTT. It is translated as CASSPRRGGRADTQYF.

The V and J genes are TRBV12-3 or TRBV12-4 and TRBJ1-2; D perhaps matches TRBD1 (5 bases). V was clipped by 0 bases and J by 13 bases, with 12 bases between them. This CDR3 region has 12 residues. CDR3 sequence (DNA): TGTGCCAGCAGTTTAGCCGGTCGGGGGTTCACCTTC. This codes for CASSLAGRGFTF.

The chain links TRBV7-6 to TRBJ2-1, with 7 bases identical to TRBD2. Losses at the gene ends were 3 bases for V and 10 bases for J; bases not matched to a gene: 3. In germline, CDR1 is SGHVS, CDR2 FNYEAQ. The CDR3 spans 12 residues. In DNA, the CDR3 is TGTGCCAGCAGCTTTCCTAGCGGAGAGCAGTTCTTC. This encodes CASSFPSGEQFF.

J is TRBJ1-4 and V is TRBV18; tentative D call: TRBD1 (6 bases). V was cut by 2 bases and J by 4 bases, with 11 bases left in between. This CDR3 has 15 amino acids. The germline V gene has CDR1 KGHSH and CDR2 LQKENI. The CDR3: CASSPVDRHNEKLFF. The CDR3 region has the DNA TGTGCCAGCTCACCAGTGGACAGACATAATGAAAAACTGTTTTTT.

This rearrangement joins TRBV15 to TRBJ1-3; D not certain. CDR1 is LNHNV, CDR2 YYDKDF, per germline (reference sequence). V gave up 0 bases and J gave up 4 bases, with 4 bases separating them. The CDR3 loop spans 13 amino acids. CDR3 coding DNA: TGTGCCACCAGCAGAGATCCCGGAAACACCATATATTTT. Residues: CATSRDPGNTIYF.

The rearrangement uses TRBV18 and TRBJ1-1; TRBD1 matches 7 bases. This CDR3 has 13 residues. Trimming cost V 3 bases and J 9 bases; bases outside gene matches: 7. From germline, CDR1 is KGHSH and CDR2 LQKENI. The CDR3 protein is CASSPRTGEKAFF. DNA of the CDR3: TGTGCCAGCTCACCCCGGACAGGTGAAAAAGCTTTCTTT.

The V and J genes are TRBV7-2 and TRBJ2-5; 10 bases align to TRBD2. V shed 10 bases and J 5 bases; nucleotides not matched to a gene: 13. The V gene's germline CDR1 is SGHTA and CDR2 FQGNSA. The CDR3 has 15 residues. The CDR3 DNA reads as TGTGCCACCGGGGGGCTAGCGGGAGCAGGCGAGACCCAGTACTTC. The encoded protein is CATGGLAGAGETQYF.

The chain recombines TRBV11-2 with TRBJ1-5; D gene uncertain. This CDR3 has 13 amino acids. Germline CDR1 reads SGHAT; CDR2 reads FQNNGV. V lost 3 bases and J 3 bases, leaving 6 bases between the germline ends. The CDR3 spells CASSFSSNQPQHF. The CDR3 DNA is TGTGCCAGCAGCTTCTCTTCCAATCAGCCCCAGCATTTT.

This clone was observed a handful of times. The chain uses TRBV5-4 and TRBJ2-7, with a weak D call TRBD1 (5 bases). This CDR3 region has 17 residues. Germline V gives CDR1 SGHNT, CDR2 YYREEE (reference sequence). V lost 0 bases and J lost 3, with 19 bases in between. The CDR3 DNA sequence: TGTGCCAGCAGCTTGGAGGACATCTTACGAGGTCGCTACGAGCAGTACTTC. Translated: CASSLEDILRGRYEQYF.

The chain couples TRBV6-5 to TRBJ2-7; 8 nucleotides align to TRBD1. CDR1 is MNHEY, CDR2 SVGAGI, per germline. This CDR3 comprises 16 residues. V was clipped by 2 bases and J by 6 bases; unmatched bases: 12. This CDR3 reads CASSYRRARGLFEQYF. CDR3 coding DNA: TGTGCCAGCAGTTACCGGAGGGCCAGGGGGCTGTTCGAGCAGTACTTC.

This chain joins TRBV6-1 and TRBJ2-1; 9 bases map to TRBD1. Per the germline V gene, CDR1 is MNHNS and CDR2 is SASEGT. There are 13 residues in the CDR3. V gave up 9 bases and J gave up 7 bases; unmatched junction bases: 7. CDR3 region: CASRTGGWNEQFF. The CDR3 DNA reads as TGTGCCAGTCGTACAGGGGGCTGGAATGAGCAGTTCTTC.

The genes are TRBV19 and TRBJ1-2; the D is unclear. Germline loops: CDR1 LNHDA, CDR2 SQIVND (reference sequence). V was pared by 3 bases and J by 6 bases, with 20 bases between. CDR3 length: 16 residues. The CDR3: CASSMVSLPTPNGYTF. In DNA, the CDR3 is TGTGCCAGTAGTATGGTCAGCCTCCCCACCCCGAATGGCTACACCTTC.

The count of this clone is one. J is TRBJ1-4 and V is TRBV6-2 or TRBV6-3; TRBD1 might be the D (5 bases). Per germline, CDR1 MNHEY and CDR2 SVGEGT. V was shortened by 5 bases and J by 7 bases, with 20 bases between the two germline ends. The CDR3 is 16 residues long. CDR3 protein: CASSPRGQGFREKLFF. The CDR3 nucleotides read TGTGCCAGCAGTCCCCGGGGCCAGGGATTCCGTGAAAAACTGTTTTTT.

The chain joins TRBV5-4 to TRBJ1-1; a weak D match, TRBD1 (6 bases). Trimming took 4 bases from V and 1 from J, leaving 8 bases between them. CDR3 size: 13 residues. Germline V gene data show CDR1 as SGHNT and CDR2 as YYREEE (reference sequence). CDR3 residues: CASSLDRNTEAFF. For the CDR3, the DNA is TGTGCCAGCAGCCTGGACAGGAACACTGAAGCTTTCTTT.

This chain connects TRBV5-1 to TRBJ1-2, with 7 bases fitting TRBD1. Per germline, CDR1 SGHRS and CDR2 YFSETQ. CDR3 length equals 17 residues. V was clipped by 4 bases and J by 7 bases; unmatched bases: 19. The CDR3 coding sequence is TGCGCCAGCAGCCCACCCCTCGAAACAGGGGCGAAATCTGGCTACACCTTC. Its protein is CASSPPLETGAKSGYTF.

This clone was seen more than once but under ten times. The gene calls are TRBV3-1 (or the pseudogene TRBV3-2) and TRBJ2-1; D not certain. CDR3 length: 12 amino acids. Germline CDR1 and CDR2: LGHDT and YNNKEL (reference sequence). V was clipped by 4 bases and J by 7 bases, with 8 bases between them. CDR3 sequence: CASSLSSNEQFF. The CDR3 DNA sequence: TGTGCCAGCAGCCTCTCTAGTAATGAGCAGTTCTTC.

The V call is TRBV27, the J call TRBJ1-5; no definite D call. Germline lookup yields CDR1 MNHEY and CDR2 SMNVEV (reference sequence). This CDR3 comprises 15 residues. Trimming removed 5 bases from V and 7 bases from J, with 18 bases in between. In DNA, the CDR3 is TGTGCCAGCAGTCCCGGACGGATCCCCGGGCAGCCCCAGCATTTT. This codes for CASSPGRIPGQPQHF.